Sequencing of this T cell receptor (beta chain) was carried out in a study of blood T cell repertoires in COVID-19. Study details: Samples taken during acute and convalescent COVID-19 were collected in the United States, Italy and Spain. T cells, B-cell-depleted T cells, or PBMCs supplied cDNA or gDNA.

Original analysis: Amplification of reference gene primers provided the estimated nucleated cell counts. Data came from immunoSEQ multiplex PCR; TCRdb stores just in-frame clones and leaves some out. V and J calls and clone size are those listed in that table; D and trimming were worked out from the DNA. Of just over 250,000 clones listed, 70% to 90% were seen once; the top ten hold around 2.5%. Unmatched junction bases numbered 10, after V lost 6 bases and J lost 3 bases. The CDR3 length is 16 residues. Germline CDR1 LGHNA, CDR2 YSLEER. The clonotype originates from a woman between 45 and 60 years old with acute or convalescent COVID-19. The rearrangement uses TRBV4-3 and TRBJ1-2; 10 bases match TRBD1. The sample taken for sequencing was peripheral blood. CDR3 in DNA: TGCGCCAGCAGTAGGGCCCTCGGGACAGGGGACTATGGCTACACCTTC. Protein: CASSRALGTGDYGYTF.